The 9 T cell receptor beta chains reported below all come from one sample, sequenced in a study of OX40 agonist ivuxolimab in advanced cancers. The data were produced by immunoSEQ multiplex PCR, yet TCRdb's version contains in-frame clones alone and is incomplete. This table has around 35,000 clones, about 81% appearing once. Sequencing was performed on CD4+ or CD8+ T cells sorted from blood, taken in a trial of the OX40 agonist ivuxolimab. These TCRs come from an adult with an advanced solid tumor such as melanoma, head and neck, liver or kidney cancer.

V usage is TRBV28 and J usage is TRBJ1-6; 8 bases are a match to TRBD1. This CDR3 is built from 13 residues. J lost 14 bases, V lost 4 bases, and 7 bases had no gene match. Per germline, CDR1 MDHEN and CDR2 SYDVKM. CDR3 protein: CASSSSRGRTLHF. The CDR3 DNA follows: TGTGCCAGCAGTTCCTCCAGGGGGCGGACCCTCCACTTT.

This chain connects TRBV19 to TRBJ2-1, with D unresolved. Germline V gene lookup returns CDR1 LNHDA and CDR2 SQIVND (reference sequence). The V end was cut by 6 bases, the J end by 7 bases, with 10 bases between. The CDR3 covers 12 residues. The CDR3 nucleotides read TGTGCCAGTAGCAACATTGGGAATGAGCAGTTCTTC. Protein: CASSNIGNEQFF.

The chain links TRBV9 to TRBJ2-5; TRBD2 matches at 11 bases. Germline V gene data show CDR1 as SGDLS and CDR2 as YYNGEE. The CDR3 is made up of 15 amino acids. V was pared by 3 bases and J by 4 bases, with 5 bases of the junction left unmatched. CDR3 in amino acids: CASSAGLAGVETQYF. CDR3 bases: TGTGCCAGCAGCGCCGGACTAGCGGGTGTAGAGACCCAGTACTTC.

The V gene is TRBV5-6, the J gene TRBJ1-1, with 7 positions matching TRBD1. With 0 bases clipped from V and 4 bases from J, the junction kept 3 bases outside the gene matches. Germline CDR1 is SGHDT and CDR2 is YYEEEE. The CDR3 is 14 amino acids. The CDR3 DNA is TGTGCCAGCAGCTTGGGCGACAGGGCCACTGAAGCTTTCTTT. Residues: CASSLGDRATEAFF. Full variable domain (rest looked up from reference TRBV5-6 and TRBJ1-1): DAGVTQSPTHLIKTRGQQVTLRCSPKSGHDTVSWYQQALGQGPQFIFQYYEEEERQRGNFPDRFSGHQFPNYSSELNVNALLLGDSALYLCASSLGDRATEAFFGQGTRLTVV.

The DNA for the CDR3 is TGTGCCAGCAGCTTAGGCTCGGGGTATGAGCAGTTCTTC. Amino acids: CASSLGSGYEQFF. The chain is built from TRBV13 and TRBJ2-1, with D possibly TRBD2 on 5 matching bases. Trimming took off 0 bases at V and 8 bases at J, with 8 bases between the two ends. CDR3 length: 13 amino acids. CDR1 PRHDT and CDR2 FYEKMQ come from the germline V gene (reference sequence).

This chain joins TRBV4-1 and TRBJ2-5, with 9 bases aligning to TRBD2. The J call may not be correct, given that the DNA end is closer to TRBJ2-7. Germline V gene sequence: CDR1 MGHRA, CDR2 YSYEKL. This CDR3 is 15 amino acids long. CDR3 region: CASSHSGSSTYEQYF. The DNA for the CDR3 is TGCGCCAGCAGCCATAGCGGGAGCTCTACCTACGAGCAGTACTTC.

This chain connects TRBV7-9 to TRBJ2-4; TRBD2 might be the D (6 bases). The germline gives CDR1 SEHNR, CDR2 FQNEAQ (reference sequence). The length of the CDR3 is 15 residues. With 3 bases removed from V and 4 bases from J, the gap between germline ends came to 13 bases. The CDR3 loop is CASSFEGLPKNIQYF. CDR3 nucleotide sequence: TGTGCCAGCAGCTTCGAGGGACTCCCAAAAAACATTCAGTACTTC. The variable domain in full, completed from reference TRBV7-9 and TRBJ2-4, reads DTGVSQNPRHKITKRGQNVTFRCDPISEHNRLYWYRQTLGQGPEFLTYFQNEAQLEKSRLLSDRFSAERPKGSFSTLEIQRTEQGDSAMYLCASSFEGLPKNIQYFGAGTRLSVL.

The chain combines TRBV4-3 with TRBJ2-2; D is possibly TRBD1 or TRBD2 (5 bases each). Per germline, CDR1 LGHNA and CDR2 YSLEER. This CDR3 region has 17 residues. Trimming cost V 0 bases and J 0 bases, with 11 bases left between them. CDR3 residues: CASSQEGGHSNTGELFF. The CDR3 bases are TGCGCCAGCAGCCAAGAAGGAGGACACTCGAACACCGGGGAGCTGTTTTTT.

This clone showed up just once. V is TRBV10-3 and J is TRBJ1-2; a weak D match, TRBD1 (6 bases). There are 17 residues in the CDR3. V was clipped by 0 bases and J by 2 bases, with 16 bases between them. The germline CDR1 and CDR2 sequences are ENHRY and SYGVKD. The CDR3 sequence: CAISESAGTPGNYGYTF. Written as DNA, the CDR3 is TGTGCCATCAGTGAGTCGGCCGGGACACCAGGGAACTATGGCTACACCTTC.